This entry lists 5 T cell receptor beta chains sequenced from one sample in a study of PD-L1 blockade in urothelial cancer. Time point reported: peripheral blood 6 weeks after treatment start. Only in-frame clones appear in the TCRdb table, and some are missing; sequencing was by immunoSEQ multiplex PCR. Of roughly 100,000 clones in the sample, approximately 82% were seen once. The material sequenced was PBMCs, taken around atezolizumab (anti-PD-L1) treatment. These receptors were taken from a man in his 70s with urothelial cancer.

The chain joins TRBV7-2 to TRBJ1-1, with D uncertain. Germline loops: CDR1 SGHTA, CDR2 FQGNSA. This CDR3 contains 14 residues. Trimming cost V 1 base and J 3 bases, with 9 bases left between them. CDR3 loop: CASSLEAGDTEAFF. The CDR3 DNA reads TGTGCCAGCAGCTTAGAGGCGGGAGACACTGAAGCTTTCTTT.

As regards this clone: One junction end does not reproduce the germline sequence, and a read error may be involved. The rearrangement uses TRBV4-1 and TRBJ1-5, with D possibly matching TRBD1 (5 bases). This CDR3 spans 13 amino acids. Germline CDR1 is MGHRA and CDR2 is YSYEKL. The CDR3 region has the DNA TGCGCCAGCAGCCAAGACAGTTCGACAGAAGTGGATTTT. It is translated as CASSQDSSTEVDF.

This clone was seen only once. The V gene is TRBV6-6, the J gene TRBJ2-5; D might be TRBD1 (7 bases). V was pared by 0 bases and J by 6 bases, with 17 bases between. CDR1 MNHNY and CDR2 SVGAGI come from the germline V gene (reference sequence). The CDR3 length is 16 residues. CDR3 nucleotides: TGTGCCAGCAGTTACTCGCCCAAACAGGGGAGGAAGACCCAGTACTTC. Its translation is CASSYSPKQGRKTQYF.

The chain has TRBV25-1 and TRBJ2-2; the match to TRBD1 covers 7 bases. Germline assignment: CDR1 MGHDK and CDR2 SYGVNS. V was pared by 2 bases and J by 3 bases, with 0 bases of the junction left unmatched. The CDR3 covers 14 residues. The CDR3 reads CASSEGQDTGELFF. Here the CDR3 DNA reads TGTGCCAGCAGTGAAGGACAGGACACCGGGGAGCTGTTTTTT. The full variable domain, in which reference TRBV25-1 and TRBJ2-2 provide the parts outside the CDR3, is EADIYQTPRYLVIGTGKKITLECSQTMGHDKMYWYQQDPGMELHLIHYSYGVNSTEKGDLSSESTVSRIRTEHFPLTLESARPSHTSQYLCASSEGQDTGELFFGEGSRLTVL.

The CDR3 protein is CASSSGTAQTYNEQFF. CDR3 DNA sequence: TGTGCCAGCAGCTCTGGGACAGCCCAAACCTACAATGAGCAGTTCTTC. The chain employs TRBV5-4 and TRBJ2-1, with 7 bases that match TRBD1. Germline CDR1 SGHNT, CDR2 YYREEE (reference sequence). The V and J ends lost 3 bases and 2 bases, in that order; junction bases with no gene match: 8. The CDR3 is 16 amino acids.